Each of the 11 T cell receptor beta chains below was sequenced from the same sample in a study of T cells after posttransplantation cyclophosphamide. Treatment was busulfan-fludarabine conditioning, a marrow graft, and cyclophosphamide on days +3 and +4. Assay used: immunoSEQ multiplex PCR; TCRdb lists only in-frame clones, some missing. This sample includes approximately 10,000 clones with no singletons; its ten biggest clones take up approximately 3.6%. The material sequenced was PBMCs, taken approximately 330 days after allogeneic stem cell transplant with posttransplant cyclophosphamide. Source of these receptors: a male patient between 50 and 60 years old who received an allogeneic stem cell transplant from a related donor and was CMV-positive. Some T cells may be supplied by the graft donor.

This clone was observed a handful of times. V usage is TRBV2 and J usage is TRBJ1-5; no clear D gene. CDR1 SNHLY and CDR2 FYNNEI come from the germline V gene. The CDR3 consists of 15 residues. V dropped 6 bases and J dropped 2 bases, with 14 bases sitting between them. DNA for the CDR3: TGTGCCAGCAGGGTTTACGCGGAGGGCAATCAGCCCCAGCATTTT. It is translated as CASRVYAEGNQPQHF.

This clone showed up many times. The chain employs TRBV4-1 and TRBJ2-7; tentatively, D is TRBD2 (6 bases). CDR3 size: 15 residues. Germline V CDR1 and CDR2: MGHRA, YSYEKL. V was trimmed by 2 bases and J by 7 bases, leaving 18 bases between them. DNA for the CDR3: TGCGCCAGCAGCCAAAACAAGGGATCCGCGGGGGAGCAGTACTTC. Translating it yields CASSQNKGSAGEQYF.

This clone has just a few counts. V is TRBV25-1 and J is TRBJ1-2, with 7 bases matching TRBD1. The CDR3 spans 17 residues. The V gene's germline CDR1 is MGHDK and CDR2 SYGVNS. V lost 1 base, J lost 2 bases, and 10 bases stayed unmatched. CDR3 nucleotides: TGTGCCAGCAGTGAATGGGTCAGGGGGACCTCAAACTATGGCTACACCTTC. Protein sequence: CASSEWVRGTSNYGYTF.

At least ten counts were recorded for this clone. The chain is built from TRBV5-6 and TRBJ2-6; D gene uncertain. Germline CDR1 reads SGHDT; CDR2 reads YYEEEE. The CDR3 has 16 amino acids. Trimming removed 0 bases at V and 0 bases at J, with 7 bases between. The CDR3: CASSLVTDSGANVLTF. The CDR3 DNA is TGTGCCAGCAGCTTGGTAACAGACTCTGGGGCCAACGTCCTGACTTTC.

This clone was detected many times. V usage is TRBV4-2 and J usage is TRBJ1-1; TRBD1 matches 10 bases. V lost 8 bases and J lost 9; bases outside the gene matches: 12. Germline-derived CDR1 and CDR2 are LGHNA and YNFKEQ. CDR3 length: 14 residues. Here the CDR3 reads CASLPSGTGVKAFF. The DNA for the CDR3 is TGTGCCAGCCTCCCCTCCGGGACAGGGGTCAAAGCTTTCTTT.

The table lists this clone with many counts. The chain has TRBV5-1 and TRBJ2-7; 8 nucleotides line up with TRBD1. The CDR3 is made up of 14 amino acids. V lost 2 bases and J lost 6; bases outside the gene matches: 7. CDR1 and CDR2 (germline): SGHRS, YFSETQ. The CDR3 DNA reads TGCGCCAGCAGCTTTAAAAGGACAGGGCTCGAGCAGTACTTC. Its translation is CASSFKRTGLEQYF.

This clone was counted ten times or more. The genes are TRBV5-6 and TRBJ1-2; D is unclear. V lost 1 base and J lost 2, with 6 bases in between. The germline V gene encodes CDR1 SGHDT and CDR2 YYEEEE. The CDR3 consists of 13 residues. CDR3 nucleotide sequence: TGTGCCAGCAGCTTGTGGCAGAACTATGGCTACACCTTC. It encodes CASSLWQNYGYTF.

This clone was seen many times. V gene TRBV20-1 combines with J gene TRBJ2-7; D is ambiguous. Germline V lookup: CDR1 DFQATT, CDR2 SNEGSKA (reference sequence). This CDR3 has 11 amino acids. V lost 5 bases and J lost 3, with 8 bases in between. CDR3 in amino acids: CSAVSSYEQYF. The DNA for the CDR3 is TGCAGTGCTGTTAGTAGCTACGAGCAGTACTTC.

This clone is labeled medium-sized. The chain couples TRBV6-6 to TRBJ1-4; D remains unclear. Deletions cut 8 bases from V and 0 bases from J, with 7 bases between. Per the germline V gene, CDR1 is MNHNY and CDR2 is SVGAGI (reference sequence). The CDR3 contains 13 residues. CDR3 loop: CASHGATNEKLFF. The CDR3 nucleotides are TGTGCCAGCCACGGTGCAACTAATGAAAAACTGTTTTTT.

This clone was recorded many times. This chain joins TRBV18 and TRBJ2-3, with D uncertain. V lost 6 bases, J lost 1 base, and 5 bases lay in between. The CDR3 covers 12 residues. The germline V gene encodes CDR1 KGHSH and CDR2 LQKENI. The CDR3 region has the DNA TGTGCCAGCTCCTTTGGCACAGATACGCAGTATTTT. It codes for CASSFGTDTQYF.

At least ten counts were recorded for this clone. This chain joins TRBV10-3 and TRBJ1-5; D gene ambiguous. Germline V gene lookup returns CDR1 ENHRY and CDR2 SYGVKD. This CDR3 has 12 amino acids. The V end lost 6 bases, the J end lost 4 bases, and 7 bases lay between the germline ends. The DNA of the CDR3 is TGTGCCATCAGCCGGGATAATCAGCCCCAGCATTTT. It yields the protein CAISRDNQPQHF.